These T cell receptor beta chains were read from a single sample in a study of cytomegalovirus exposure and HLA in healthy donors. Some clones are missing from TCRdb's copy, which holds only in-frame ones; the method was immunoSEQ multiplex PCR. Found here are roughly 150,000 clones, roughly 79% of them singletons; the top ten hold 1%. Sequenced material: PBMCs. These receptors were obtained from a woman aged 40 to 50 in good health and CMV-seronegative. Both conserved end residues are part of each CDR3. Each record gives: V gene, J gene, CDR3 protein.

TRBV2	TRBJ1-1	CASRAAYEAFF
TRBV5-1	TRBJ1-1	CASSLVPGNTEAFF
TRBV2	TRBJ2-2	CASRSGRLITGELFF
TRBV6-1	TRBJ1-2	CASSELTVYNYGYTF
TRBV6-1	TRBJ2-4	CASSERLAGPFF
TRBV12-1	TRBJ1-1	CASSFFRDRGKGLEDTEAFF
TRBV6-1	TRBJ2-3	CASSEARGPGVVTDTQYF
TRBV5-1	TRBJ2-5	CASSFRTGGLQETQYF
TRBV5-6	TRBJ1-2	CASSQWTGGVYGYTF
TRBV30	TRBJ2-3	CAWIPTGAPTDTQYF
TRBV9	TRBJ2-7	CASSGQGAGEQYF
TRBV28	TRBJ2-5	CASSLIRGQETQYF
TRBV11-3	TRBJ1-3	CASSLGDLLSGNTIYF
TRBV7-2	TRBJ1-5	CASSLGGRSNQPQHF
TRBV15	TRBJ2-3	CATSRGQGAGVQYF
TRBV5-1	TRBJ2-1	CASREDLSYNEQFF
TRBV30	TRBJ1-1	CAWSVFQGARNTEAFF
TRBV29-1	TRBJ2-1	CSVPAGSRSSYNEQFF
TRBV6-1	TRBJ2-4	CASSEDLVKNIQYF
TRBV4-2	TRBJ2-7	CASSHGREQYF
TRBV5-5	TRBJ1-2	CASSLAGRGLEYGYTF
TRBV11-2	TRBJ2-3	CASSLVGGIQTQYF
TRBV2	TRBJ2-1	CASSQAGFLGDEQFF
TRBV27	TRBJ2-1	CASSFLAGGTSQFF
TRBV5-1	TRBJ2-2	CASSLGLAGGTGELFF
TRBV2	TRBJ2-5	CASLRGSSGPGTQYF
TRBV9	TRBJ2-5	CASSVQQGAGETQYF
TRBV27	TRBJ2-7	CASRGLVQYF
TRBV5-1	TRBJ2-5	CASSLTSGQETQYF
TRBV5-8	TRBJ2-1	CASSLKGPPGNEQFF
TRBV11-2	TRBJ1-2	CASSSAQGLDGYTF
TRBV4-1	TRBJ2-7	CASSQERGYEQYF
TRBV28	TRBJ1-3	CASGTGTGNTIYF
TRBV2	TRBJ1-6	CASWKDRANSPLHF
TRBV4-1	TRBJ2-1	CASSQGLAGLKGYNEQFF
TRBV9	TRBJ1-1	CASSVATGEAFF
TRBV5-1	TRBJ2-1	CASRRKFRDRVGNEQFF
TRBV30	TRBJ2-3	CAWSKETGVSGTQYF
TRBV30	TRBJ2-5	CAWRGAGPQETQYF
TRBV29-1	TRBJ1-2	CSAGGTGGEDGYTF
TRBV5-1	TRBJ2-3	CASSLGVVAAYSTDTQYF